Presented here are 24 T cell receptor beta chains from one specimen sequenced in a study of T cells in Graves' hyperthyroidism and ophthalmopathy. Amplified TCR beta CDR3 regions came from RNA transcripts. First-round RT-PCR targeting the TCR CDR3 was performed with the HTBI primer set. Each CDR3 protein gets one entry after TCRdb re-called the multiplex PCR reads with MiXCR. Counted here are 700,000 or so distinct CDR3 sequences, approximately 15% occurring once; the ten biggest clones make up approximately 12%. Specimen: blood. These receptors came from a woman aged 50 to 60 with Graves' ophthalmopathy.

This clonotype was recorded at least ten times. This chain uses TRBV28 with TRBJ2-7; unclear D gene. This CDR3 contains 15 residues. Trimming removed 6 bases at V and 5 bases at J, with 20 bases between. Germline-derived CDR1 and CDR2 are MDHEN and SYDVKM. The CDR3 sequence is CASSLLRAVKNEQYF. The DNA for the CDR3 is TGTGCCAGCAGCCTACTAAGGGCCGTAAAGAACGAGCAGTACTTC. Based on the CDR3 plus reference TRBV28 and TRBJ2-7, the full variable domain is DVKVTQSSRYLVKRTGEKVFLECVQDMDHENMFWYRQDPGLGLRLIYFSYDVKMKEKGDIPEGYSVSREKKERFSLILESASTNQTSMYLCASSLLRAVKNEQYFGPGTRLTVT.

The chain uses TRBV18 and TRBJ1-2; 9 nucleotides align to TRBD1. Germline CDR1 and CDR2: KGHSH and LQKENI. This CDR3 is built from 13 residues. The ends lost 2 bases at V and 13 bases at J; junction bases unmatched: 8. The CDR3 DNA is TGTGCCAGCTCACCAGGGACAGGGCCCCCTTTCACCTTC. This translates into CASSPGTGPPFTF.

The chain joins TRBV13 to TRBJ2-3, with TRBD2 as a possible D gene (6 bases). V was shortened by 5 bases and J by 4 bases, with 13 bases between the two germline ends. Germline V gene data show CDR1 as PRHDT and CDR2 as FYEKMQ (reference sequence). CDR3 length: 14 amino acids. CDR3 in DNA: TGTGCCAGCAGCCCCCGACTAGTCTCAGATACGCAGTATTTT. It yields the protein CASSPRLVSDTQYF.

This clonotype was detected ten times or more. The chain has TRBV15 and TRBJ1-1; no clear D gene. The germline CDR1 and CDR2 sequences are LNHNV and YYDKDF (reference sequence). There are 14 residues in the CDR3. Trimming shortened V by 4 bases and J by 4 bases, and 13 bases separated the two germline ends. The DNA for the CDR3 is TGTGCCACCAGCACCCCAAACGTGGGCACTGAAGCTTTCTTT. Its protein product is CATSTPNVGTEAFF.

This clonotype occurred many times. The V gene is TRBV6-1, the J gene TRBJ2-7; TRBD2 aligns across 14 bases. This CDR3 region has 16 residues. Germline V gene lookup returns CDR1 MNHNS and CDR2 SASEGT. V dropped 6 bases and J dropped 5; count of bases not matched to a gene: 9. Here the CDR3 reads CASSFTGLAGENEQYF. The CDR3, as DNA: TGTGCCAGCAGCTTCACGGGACTAGCGGGAGAGAACGAGCAGTACTTC.

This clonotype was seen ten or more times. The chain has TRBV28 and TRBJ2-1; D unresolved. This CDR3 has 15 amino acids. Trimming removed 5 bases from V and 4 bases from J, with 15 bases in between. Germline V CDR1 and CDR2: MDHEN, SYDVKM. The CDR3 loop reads CASSPPTGRYNEQFF. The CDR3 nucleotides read TGTGCCAGCAGTCCGCCAACCGGGCGATACAATGAGCAGTTCTTC.

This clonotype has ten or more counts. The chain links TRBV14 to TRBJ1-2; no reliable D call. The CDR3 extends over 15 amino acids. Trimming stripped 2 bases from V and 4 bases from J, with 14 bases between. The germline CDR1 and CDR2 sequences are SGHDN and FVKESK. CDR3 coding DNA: TGTGCCAGCAGCCAATATCGTGACACGGCCTATGGCTACACCTTC. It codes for CASSQYRDTAYGYTF.

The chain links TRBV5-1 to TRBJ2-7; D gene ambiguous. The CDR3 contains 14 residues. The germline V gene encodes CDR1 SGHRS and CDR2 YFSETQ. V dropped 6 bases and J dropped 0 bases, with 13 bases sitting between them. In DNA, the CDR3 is TGCGCCAGCAAAACCCCCGAGAGCTCCTACGAGCAGTACTTC. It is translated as CASKTPESSYEQYF.

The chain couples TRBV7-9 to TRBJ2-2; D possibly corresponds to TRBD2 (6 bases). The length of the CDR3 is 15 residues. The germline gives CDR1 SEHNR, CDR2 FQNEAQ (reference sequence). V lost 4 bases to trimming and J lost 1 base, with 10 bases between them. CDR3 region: CASSSASVNTGELFF. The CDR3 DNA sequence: TGTGCCAGCAGCTCCGCTAGCGTGAACACCGGGGAGCTGTTTTTT.

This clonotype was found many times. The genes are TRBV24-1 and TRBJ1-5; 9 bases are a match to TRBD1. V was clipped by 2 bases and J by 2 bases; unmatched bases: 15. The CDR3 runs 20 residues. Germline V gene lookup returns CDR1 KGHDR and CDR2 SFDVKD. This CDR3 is CATSDSPPGQGKGGNQPQHF. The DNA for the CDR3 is TGTGCCACCAGTGATTCGCCCCCGGGACAGGGAAAAGGGGGCAATCAGCCCCAGCATTTT.

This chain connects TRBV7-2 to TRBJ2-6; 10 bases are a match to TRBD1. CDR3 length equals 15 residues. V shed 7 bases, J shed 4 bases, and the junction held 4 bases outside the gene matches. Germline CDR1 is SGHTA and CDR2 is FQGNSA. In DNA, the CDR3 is TGTGCCAGCACGGGGACAGGGGCCGGGGCCAACGTCCTGACTTTC. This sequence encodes CASTGTGAGANVLTF.

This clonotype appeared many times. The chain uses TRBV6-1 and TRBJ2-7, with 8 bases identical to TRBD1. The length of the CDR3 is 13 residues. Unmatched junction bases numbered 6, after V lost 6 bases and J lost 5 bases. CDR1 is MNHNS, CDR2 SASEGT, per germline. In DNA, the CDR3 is TGTGCCAGCAGAGACTGGACAGGGAACGAGCAGTACTTC. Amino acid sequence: CASRDWTGNEQYF.

CDR3 nucleotide sequence: TGTGCCAGCAGCCTGTTGCCCTCGGGGGCAACTAATGAAAAACTGTTTTTT. As protein: CASSLLPSGATNEKLFF. This rearrangement joins TRBV7-8 to TRBJ1-4, with a possible D match to TRBD1 (5 bases). Germline V gene data show CDR1 as SGHVS and CDR2 as FQNEAQ. V lost 5 bases to trimming and J lost 0 bases, with 16 bases between them. This CDR3 has 17 amino acids.

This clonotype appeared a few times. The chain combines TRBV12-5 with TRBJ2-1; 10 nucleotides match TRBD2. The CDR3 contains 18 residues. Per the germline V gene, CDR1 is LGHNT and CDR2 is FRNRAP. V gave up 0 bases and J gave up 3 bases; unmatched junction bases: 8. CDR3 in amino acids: CASGLVASGSLLYNEQFF. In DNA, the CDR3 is TGTGCTAGTGGTTTGGTGGCTAGCGGGAGCCTCCTCTACAATGAGCAGTTCTTC. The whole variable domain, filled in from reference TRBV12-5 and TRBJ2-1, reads DARVTQTPRHKVTEMGQEVTMRCQPILGHNTVFWYRQTMMQGLELLAYFRNRAPLDDSGMPKDRFSAEMPDATLATLKIQPSEPRDSAVYFCASGLVASGSLLYNEQFFGPGTRLTVL.

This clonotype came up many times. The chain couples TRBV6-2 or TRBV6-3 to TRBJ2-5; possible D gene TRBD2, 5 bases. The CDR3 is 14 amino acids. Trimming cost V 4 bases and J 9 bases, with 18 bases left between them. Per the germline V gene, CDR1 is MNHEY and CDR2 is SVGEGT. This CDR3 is CASSFDWRIGAQYF. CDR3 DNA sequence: TGTGCCAGCAGTTTTGACTGGAGGATCGGGGCCCAGTACTTC.

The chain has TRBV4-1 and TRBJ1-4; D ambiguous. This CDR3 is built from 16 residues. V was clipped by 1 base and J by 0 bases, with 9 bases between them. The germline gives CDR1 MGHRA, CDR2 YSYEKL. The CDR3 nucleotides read TGCGCCAGCAGCCAAGCGGGGATTGCAACTAATGAAAAACTGTTTTTT. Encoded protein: CASSQAGIATNEKLFF.

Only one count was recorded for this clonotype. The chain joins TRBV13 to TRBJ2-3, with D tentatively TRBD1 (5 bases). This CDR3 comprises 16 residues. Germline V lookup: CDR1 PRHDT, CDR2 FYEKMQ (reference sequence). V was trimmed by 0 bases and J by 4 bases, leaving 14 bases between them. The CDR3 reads CASSLGLEGAADTQYF. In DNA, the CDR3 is TGTGCCAGCAGCTTAGGCCTCGAAGGGGCCGCAGATACGCAGTATTTT.

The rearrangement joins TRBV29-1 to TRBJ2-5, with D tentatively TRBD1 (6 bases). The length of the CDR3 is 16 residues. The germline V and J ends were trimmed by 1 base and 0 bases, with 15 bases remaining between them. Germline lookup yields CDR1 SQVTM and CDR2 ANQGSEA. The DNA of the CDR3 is TGCAGCGTTGAAGGGGACAAAGGGGCGAACCAAGAGACCCAGTACTTC. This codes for CSVEGDKGANQETQYF.

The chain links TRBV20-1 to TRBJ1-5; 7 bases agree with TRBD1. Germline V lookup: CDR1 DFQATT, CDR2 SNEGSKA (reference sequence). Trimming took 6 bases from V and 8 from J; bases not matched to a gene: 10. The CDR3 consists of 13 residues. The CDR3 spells CSASQGIREPQHF. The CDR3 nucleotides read TGCAGTGCGTCACAGGGGATTCGAGAGCCCCAGCATTTT.

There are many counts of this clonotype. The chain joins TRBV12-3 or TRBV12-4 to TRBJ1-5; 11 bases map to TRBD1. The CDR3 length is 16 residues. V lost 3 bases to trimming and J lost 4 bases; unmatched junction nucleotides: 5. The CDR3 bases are TGTGCCAGCAGTTTTGGACAGGGGGCGGCGAATCAGCCCCAGCATTTT. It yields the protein CASSFGQGAANQPQHF.

The CDR3 sequence: CASSSPTGPPRDSGNTIYF. The CDR3 nucleotides are TGTGCCAGCAGCTCCCCGACAGGGCCTCCGCGAGACTCTGGAAACACCATATATTTT. The chain carries TRBV12-3 or TRBV12-4 and TRBJ1-3; 7 nucleotides line up with TRBD1. This CDR3 comprises 19 residues. The trim removed 6 bases at V and 0 bases at J, leaving 17 bases unmatched.

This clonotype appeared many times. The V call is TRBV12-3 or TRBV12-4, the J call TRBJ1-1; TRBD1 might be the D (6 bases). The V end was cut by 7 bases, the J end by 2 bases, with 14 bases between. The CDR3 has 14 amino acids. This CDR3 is CASKLQGINTEAFF. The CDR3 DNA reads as TGTGCCAGCAAATTACAGGGAATCAACACTGAAGCTTTCTTT.

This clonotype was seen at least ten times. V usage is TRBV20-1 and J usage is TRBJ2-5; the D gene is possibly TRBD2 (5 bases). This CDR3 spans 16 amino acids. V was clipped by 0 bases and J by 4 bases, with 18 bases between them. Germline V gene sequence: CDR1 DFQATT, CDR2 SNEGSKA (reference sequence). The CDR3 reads CSARDNDEGWAETQYF. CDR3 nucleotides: TGCAGTGCTAGAGATAATGACGAGGGATGGGCAGAGACCCAGTACTTC.

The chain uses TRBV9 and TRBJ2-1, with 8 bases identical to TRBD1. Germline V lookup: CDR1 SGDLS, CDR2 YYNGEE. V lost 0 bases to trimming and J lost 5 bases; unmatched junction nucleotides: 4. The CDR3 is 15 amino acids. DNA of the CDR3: TGTGCCAGCAGCGTAGAGGGCAGGGGGCACAATGAGCAGTTCTTC. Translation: CASSVEGRGHNEQFF.